These T cell receptor beta chains were read from a single sample in a study of blood T cell repertoires in COVID-19. Using immunoSEQ multiplex PCR, the repertoire was profiled, and TCRdb retains in-frame clones only, with some absent. The repertoire includes about 120,000 clones, 85% to 90% of them detected once, and under 20% sits in the top ten. Source material: peripheral blood. These receptors were obtained from a human donor with acute or convalescent COVID-19. The donor label of this sample is uncertain. Both conserved end residues are part of each CDR3. D genes are given only for firm matches. Clone size, where shown, is once, few, many, or a class for clones that have expanded.

TGCGCCAGCAGCCAACACCCCGGGACAGGGAATGCTAACTATGGCTACACCTTC CASSQHPGTGNANYGYTF TRBD1 TRBV4-1 . TRBJ1-2
TGTGCCAGCAGCTACGGACAGGGAAACACTGAAGCTTTCTTT CASSYGQGNTEAFF TRBD1 TRBV7-8 . TRBJ1-1
TGCGCCAGCAGCCATGGCCGGGGACTAAGGCCTGAGAACACTGAAGCTTTCTTT CASSHGRGLRPENTEAFF . TRBV4-1 . TRBJ1-1
TGCGCCAGCAGCCAAGCCTCAGAGGGACAGGGGTTTTCACCCCTCCACTTT CASSQASEGQGFSPLHF TRBD1 TRBV4-3 . TRBJ1-6
TGTGCCAGCAGCGTAAGACAGGGGGTCTGGAATGAGCAGTTCTTC CASSVRQGVWNEQFF TRBD1 TRBV9 . TRBJ2-1
TGTGCCAGCAGCATCCTCTCGGGGGGGGGTGAAAAACTGTTTTTT CASSILSGGGEKLFF . TRBV28 . TRBJ1-4
TGTGCCAGCAGCTCGGCCGGGGATGGCTACACCTTC CASSSAGDGYTF . TRBV7-8 . TRBJ1-2
TGTGCCAGCAGCCGGGACAGTACATTCTATGGCTACACCTTC CASSRDSTFYGYTF TRBD1 TRBV27 few TRBJ1-2
TGTGCCAGCAGGCAACAGGGGGCGGGTGAAAAACTGTTTTTT CASRQQGAGEKLFF TRBD1 TRBV14 once TRBJ1-4
TGTGCCAGCAGCTTAGCGGAGCGCACCGGGGAGCTGTTTTTT CASSLAERTGELFF . TRBV7-9 . TRBJ2-2
TGTGCCAGTAGACGAGGAGCTGGAAACACCATATATTTT CASRRGAGNTIYF . TRBV19 . TRBJ1-3
TGCGCCAGCAGCCCATACCTTCAGGGTGAGGGCTACACCTTC CASSPYLQGEGYTF . TRBV5-1 . TRBJ1-2
TGTGCCAGCGGCGGTAATCCCCAAATGAACACTGAAGCTTTCTTT CASGGNPQMNTEAFF . TRBV5-4 . TRBJ1-1
TGTGCCTCAACAGGGTTGGGGTACTATGGCTACACCTTC CASTGLGYYGYTF . TRBV30 . TRBJ1-2